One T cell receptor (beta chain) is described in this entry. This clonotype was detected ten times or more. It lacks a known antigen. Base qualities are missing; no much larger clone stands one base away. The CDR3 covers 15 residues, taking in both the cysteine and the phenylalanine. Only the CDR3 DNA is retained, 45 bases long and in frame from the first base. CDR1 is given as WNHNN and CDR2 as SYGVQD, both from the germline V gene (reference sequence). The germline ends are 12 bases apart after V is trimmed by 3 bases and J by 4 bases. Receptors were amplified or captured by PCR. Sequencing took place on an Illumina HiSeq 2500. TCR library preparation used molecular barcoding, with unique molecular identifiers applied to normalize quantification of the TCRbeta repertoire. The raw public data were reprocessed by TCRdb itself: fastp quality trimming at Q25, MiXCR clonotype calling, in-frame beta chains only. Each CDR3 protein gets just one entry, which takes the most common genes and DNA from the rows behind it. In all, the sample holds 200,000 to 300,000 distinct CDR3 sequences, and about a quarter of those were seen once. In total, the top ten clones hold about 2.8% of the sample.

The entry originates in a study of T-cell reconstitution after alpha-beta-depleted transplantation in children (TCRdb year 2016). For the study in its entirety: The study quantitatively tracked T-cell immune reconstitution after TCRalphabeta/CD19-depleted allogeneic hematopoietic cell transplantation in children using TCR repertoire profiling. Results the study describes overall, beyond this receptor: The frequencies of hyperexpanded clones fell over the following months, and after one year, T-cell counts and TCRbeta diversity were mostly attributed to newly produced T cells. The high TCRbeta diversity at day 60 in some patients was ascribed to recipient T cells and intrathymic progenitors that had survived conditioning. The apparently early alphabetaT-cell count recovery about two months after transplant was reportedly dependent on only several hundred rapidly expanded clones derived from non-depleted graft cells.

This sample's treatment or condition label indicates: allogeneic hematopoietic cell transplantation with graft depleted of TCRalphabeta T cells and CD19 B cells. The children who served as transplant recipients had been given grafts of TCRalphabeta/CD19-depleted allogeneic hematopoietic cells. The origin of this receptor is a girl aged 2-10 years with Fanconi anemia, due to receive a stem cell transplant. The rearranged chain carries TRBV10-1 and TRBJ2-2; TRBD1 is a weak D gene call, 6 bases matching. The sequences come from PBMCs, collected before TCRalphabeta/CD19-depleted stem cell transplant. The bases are TGCGCCAGCAGTGATCAACGACAGGCCACCGGGGAGCTGTTTTTT. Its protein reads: CASSDQRQATGELFF.